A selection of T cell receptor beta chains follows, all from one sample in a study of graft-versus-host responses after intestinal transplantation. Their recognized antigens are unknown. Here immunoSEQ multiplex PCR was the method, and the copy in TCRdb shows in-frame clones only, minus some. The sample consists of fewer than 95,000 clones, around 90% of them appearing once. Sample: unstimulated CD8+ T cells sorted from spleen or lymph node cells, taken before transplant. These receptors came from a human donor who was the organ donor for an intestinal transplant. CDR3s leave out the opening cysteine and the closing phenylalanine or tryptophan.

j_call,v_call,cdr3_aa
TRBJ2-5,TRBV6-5,ASSQSHAAWETQY
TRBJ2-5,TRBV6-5,ASTHGRGAEETQY
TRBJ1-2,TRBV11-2,ASSFGTGGYGYT
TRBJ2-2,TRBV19,ASVNRAGELF
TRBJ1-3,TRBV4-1,ASNTRGLGNTIY
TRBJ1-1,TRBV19,ASSAGYTEAF
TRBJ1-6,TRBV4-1,ASSQEGGDPNSYNSPLH
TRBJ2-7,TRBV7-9,ASSPPLGYEQY
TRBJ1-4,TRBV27,ACREATNEKLF
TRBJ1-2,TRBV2,ASSGTELYGYT
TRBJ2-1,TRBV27,ASSLFASGGANEQF
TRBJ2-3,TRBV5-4,ASSPGLAASDTQY
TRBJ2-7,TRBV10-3,AIGQGEDYEQY
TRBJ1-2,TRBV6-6,ASSYWYGAAGYGYT
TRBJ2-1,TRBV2,ASCGGRAYNEQF
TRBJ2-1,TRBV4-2,ASSQETGSTYNEQF
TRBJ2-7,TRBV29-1,SVESPVWTSGGITYEQY
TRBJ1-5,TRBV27,ASSPSGGGLQPQH
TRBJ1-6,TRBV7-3,ASSLGPGNSPLH
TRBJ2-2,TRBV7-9,ASSSQLAGELF
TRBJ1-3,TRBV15,ATSRPTDTIY
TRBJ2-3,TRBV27,ASSPWTSEHTDTQY
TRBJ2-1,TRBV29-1,SVSPPGLALAGEQF
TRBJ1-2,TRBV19,ASNPGGSGYGYT
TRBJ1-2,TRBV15,ATSSQIGQGPNYGYT
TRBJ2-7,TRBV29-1,SVRGTDDGQY
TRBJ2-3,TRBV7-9,ASRRTSGGTDTQY
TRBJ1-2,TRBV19,ASSMPGQGRNYGYT
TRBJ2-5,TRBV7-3,ASSYSGGSQETQY
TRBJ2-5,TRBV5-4,ASRPGSEETQY
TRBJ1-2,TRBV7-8,ASSLDREGNYGYT
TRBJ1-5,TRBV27,ASSLGRGVQPQH
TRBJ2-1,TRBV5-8,ASSLGTRGNEQF
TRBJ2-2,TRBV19,ASSSGLAGNTGELF
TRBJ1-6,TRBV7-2,ASTLGRNRSPLH
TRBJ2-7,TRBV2,ATLTLGLQY
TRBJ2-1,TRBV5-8,ASSSSGTSRVYNEQF
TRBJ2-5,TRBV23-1,ASSRPTGKETQY
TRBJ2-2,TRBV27,ASSSRQGGRELF
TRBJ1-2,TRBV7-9,ASSKVQGDRNT
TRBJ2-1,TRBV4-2,ASSPDTEQF